Sequencing of this TCR beta chain was carried out in a study of blood T cell repertoires in COVID-19. Study as a whole: The analysed material was cDNA or gDNA that came from T cells, B-cell-depleted T cells, or PBMCs.

Clones were sequenced by immunoSEQ multiplex PCR, and TCRdb holds only the in-frame ones, with some missing. Of about 98,000 clones listed, 80% to 95% are singletons. Per the germline V gene, CDR1 is SGHTA and CDR2 is FQGNSA. The CDR3 sequence is 13 residues long. The V and J ends lost 5 bases and 9 bases, in that order; junction bases with no gene match: 6. Followed longitudinally, the Seattle patients had been enrolled during active infection. The genes are TRBV7-2 and TRBJ1-3; 8 nucleotides line up with TRBD1. What was sequenced was peripheral blood. This TCR came from a woman between 45 and 65 years old with COVID-19, enrolled during active disease. Written as DNA, the CDR3 is TGTGCCAGCAGCCTGGGACAGGTGGCCACCATATATTTT. Translated, it gives CASSLGQVATIYF.